The present TCR beta chain was sequenced within a study of regulatory T cells in long-lasting Graves disease (dated by TCRdb to about 2021). Study-wide context: Newly diagnosed Graves' disease patients had taken antithyroid drugs for less than 3 months. This study used TCR sequencing and RNA sequencing of peripheral blood to compare persistent Graves' disease patients against newly diagnosed Graves' disease patients. The study took place in China and was registered as a clinical trial. A total of 33 samples underwent TCR sequencing, from around 13 patients with persistent Graves' disease and 20 or so patients with newly diagnosed Graves' disease. Summary of the overall study and its limitations: Compared with newly diagnosed patients, persistent Graves' disease patients had lower TCR Shannon entropy and fewer highly expanded clones, which suggests clonal expansion. Because the primary lesion, thyroid tissue, could not be accessed, the study looked at peripheral blood alone. Only the TCR beta chain was sequenced and analyzed. Persistent patients shared more public clonotypes among themselves (more than 2,500) than newly diagnosed patients did (roughly 910). TRBV28, TRBJ1-2 and TRBJ2-5 were preferentially used in persistent disease, while TRBV20-1 and TRBJ2-1 were favored in newly diagnosed disease. As a limitation, the authors acknowledged that the small sample size may reduce accuracy.

From its cysteine to its phenylalanine, the CDR3 spans 14 amino acids. This entry keeps only the CDR3 DNA: 42 bases, framed from base 1. Looking up the germline V gene yields CDR1 MNHNS and CDR2 SASEGT. The germline ends are 16 bases apart after V is trimmed by 6 bases and J by 7 bases. This sample's time point label indicates: newly diagnosed GD, antithyroid drugs for less than 3 months. For both TCR sequencing and RNA sequencing, RNA was extracted from PBMCs using TRIzol. Graves' disease was diagnosed according to American Thyroid Association guidelines. Patients for the study were recruited at an endocrinology department in Xi'an, China. From each patient, nine milliliters of peripheral blood was collected into an EDTA anticoagulant tube. Ficoll Paque Plus density gradient separation was used to isolate PBMCs, and no further T cell sorting was performed. An Agilent 2100 Bioanalyzer and agarose gel were used to assess RNA quality, and a NanoDrop 2000 was used to measure RNA concentration.

Receptor amplification or capture employed multiplex PCR. For sequencing, an Illumina HiSeq 4000 was employed. CDR3 regions were amplified by Arm-PCR with iRepertoire HTBI primers to construct TCR beta libraries. Gel purification was performed on PCR products prior to sequencing. On the study's bioinformatics: Gene usage analysis of CDR3 amino acid clonotypes relied on the 55 to 80 TRBV and 12 to 15 TRBJ segments identified across samples. COPE and FqMerger were used to merge the filtered high-quality paired reads into contigs. BLAST was used to align contigs to IMGT TRBV, TRBD and TRBJ reference genes, with CDR3 defined following IMGT. Highly expanded clones were defined as clonotypes with a frequency above 0.1%. Repertoire diversity was measured by Shannon entropy, and V-J evenness by the Gini coefficient. Public clonotypes were defined as clonotypes shared by more than one individual. Using fastp trimming at Q25 and MiXCR clonotype assembly, TCRdb reanalyzed the public sequencing data and kept in-frame beta chains. A single entry per CDR3 protein holds the most common genes and DNA from its merged rows. None of the V and J calls come from the authors' own analysis; TCRdb made them. For this sample there are about 470,000 distinct CDR3 sequences; around 14% appear just once. 16% of the sample goes to the ten largest clones.

As concerns this clonotype: Which antigen it targets is not known. No base quality information exists; no much larger clone differs at one position.

These same records also appear under a second study, on T cells in Graves' hyperthyroidism and ophthalmopathy. Taken from the second paper: Stable Graves' hyperthyroidism was defined as no progression to ophthalmopathy during 18 months of follow-up. Hyperthyroidism patients were aged 18 to 65 years and newly diagnosed, with disease duration of less than 2 months. Patients with uncontrolled infections, other autoimmune diseases, pregnancy or lactation were excluded. Clinical symptoms, serum thyroxine and TRAb, thyroid ultrasound, and orbital computed tomography formed the basis for the diagnoses. The first round of RT-PCR for the TCR CDR3 was performed with the HTBI primer set and the Qiagen OneStep RT-PCR kit. Most expanded thyroid clonotypes (frequency above 0.001) were also detected in blood, a finding suggesting that blood repertoires may reflect thyroid immune responses. In cross-validation, a model built on a 13 V-J signature told ophthalmopathy apart from stable hyperthyroidism with 85% to 90% sensitivity and roughly 81% specificity, and in testing the same model reached 80%/75%. During validation, the model predicted progression to ophthalmopathy a median of about 6.3 months ahead of onset, with around 70% sensitivity and 72% to 80% specificity. TCR V-J signatures able to tell the groups apart were searched for in a discovery cohort of 100 or so patients, of whom over 40 had Graves' ophthalmopathy and about 60 had stable Graves' hyperthyroidism. Prospective prediction of ophthalmopathy was tested in an independent validation cohort of about 19 hyperthyroidism patients and approximately 17 patients who later progressed to ophthalmopathy. The approximately 100 discovery patients were randomly split 7:3 into training and test sets. The study also compared thyroid tissue and blood T-cell repertoires from several Graves' hyperthyroidism patients. Following sampling, methimazole starting at 30 mg daily was given to hyperthyroidism patients, and high-dose intravenous methylprednisolone was given to ophthalmopathy patients. The libraries were constructed in a second round of multiplex PCR and then size-selected and purified. Libraries were sequenced paired-end with 100 bp reads on an Illumina HiSeq2000. Raw data were processed with SOAPnuke, discarding reads with adapters, uncalled bases, mean Phred below 15, or no exact constant-primer or identifier match. COPE v1.2.5 was used to merge high-quality paired reads, and clonotypes were defined as unique nucleotide sequences. MiTCR v1.1 was used to align clonotypes to the IMGT TRBV, TRBD and TRBJ reference segments. Only V-J combinations with frequency above 0.0001, covering roughly 99% of repertoires, were analysed. A TCS score was defined as the ratio between F50 (clonal expansion) and ExV (chaos), using BLOSUM62-based TCRdist between CDR3 peptides within each V-J. Welch's t-statistics and random forest reduced around 550 V-J features to some 14, which were used in a naive Bayes classifier (R e1071). Sample size was not statistically predetermined, and blinding of investigators to group allocation was not performed. The paper reports TCR Vbeta CDR3 sequencing of roughly 140 peripheral blood samples: under 45 ophthalmopathy, 70 to 85 hyperthyroidism and some 17 progressor patients.

In this chain, TRBV6-1 is recombined with TRBJ1-5; D gene: possibly TRBD1, on 5 matching bases. The specimen comprised peripheral blood mononuclear cells (PBMCs), sampled at new diagnosis, from a patient treated with antithyroid drugs. This receptor was taken from a woman younger than 45 with Graves disease. Donor details come from another sample of the same person, matched by shared clones. CDR3 reads: CASSPQGTRQPQHF. The sequence in DNA is TGTGCCAGCAGCCCTCAGGGAACGAGACAGCCCCAGCATTTT.